This T cell receptor (beta chain) was documented in a study of blood T cell repertoires in COVID-19. At the level of the study: Specimens from acute and convalescent COVID-19 originated in the United States, Italy and Spain. Sample material is recorded as cDNA or gDNA derived from T cells, B-cell-depleted T cells, or PBMCs.

Produced via immunoSEQ multiplex PCR; TCRdb's table is partial and in-frame only. The data contain around 200,000 clones, around 84% of them singletons. V shed 5 bases and J 4 bases; nucleotides not matched to a gene: 6. CDR3 size: 15 residues. The germline gives CDR1 MNHEY, CDR2 SVGAGI. The clonotype comes from a woman aged 25 to 45 who had recovered from COVID-19. This chain connects TRBV6-5 to TRBJ1-2; 11 bases are shared with TRBD1. Sample: PBMCs or T cells enriched from blood (not recorded which). CDR3 nucleotides: TGTGCCAGCAGTCCTCCCGGGACAGGGGGCTATGGCTACACCTTC. Protein sequence: CASSPPGTGGYGYTF.